The next 29 T cell receptor beta chains were all read from a single sample in a study of graft-versus-host responses after intestinal transplantation. The method was immunoSEQ multiplex PCR; TCRdb's version includes in-frame clones alone and lacks a portion of them. The sample yields more than 9,500 clones, about 80% seen once. Graft-derived tissue was subjected to processing to liberate intraepithelial and lamina propria lymphocytes. The sample in question was ileum tissue, obtained around 4.5 months after intestinal transplantation. All receptors derive from a human patient who received an intestinal transplant, so some T cells may come from the graft donor.

The chain uses TRBV11-3 and TRBJ2-1; maybe TRBD1 (6 bases). Germline CDR1 is SGHNT and CDR2 is YENEEA. V dropped 9 bases and J dropped 2 bases, with 11 bases sitting between them. This CDR3 spans 13 amino acids. CDR3 nucleotide sequence: TGTGCCAGTGCCCAGGGGACCTACAATGAGCAGTTCTTC. This sequence encodes CASAQGTYNEQFF.

V and J are TRBV11-2 and TRBJ2-2; tentatively, D is TRBD2 (6 bases). V lost 5 bases to trimming and J lost 8 bases, with 9 bases between them. CDR1 and CDR2 (germline): SGHAT, FQNNGV. CDR3 length: 12 residues. The CDR3 coding sequence is TGTGCCAGCAGCCGGGGGACGGGGGAGCTGTTTTTT. It encodes CASSRGTGELFF.

In its sample, this clone ranks as large. This rearrangement joins TRBV29-1 to TRBJ2-7; 11 nucleotides match TRBD1. V dropped 4 bases and J dropped 5; count of bases not matched to a gene: 7. Germline V gene data show CDR1 as SQVTM and CDR2 as ANQGSEA. The CDR3 sequence is 14 residues long. The CDR3 nucleotides read TGCAGCGTTGGGGGACAGGGGGATGTGGACGAGCAGTACTTC. Protein sequence: CSVGGQGDVDEQYF.

This clone was detected a few times. The gene calls are TRBV19 and TRBJ1-4; D perhaps matches TRBD1 (5 bases). This CDR3 is 13 amino acids long. The V gene lost 1 base and the J gene lost 7 bases, with 7 bases spanning the gap. CDR1 is LNHDA and CDR2 is SQIVND in the germline V gene (reference sequence). CDR3 sequence (DNA): TGTGCCAGTAGTATAGGTAGGGGTGAAAAACTGTTTTTT. It translates to CASSIGRGEKLFF.

As to this clone: At one end the junction does not follow the germline gene, possibly because of a read error. The CDR3 reads CASSFYPPGYGAGELFF. Here the CDR3 DNA reads TGTGCTAGCAGCTTTTACCCCCCAGGGTATGGCGCCGGGGAGCTGTTTTTT. This rearrangement joins TRBV7-7 to TRBJ2-2, with D possibly TRBD1 on 5 matching bases. The germline gives CDR1 SSHAT, CDR2 FNYEAQ (reference sequence). The CDR3 totals 17 residues.

As concerns this clone: It is unclear where the CDR3 begins or ends on the DNA, so no DNA is shown, and the CDR3 is as TCRdb lists it. The CDR3: CATIPWGVGTGELFF. The chain joins TRBV21-1 to TRBJ2-2; TRBD2, the table's D call, was not compared with the DNA. TRBV21-1 is reported as a pseudogene. The CDR3 is 15 amino acids in total, end residues counted.

Sample share makes this clone large. V and J are TRBV4-1 and TRBJ1-1, with 7 bases lining up with TRBD1. Trimming took 3 bases from V and 3 from J; bases not matched to a gene: 4. This CDR3 spans 14 amino acids. CDR1 and CDR2 (germline): MGHRA, YSYEKL. CDR3 DNA: TGCGCCAGCAGCCACGGGGACAGTGACACTGAAGCTTTCTTT. Its translation: CASSHGDSDTEAFF.

This clone came up a few times. This chain uses TRBV19 with TRBJ2-7; a possible D gene is TRBD1 (6 bases). V lost 3 bases and J 4 bases, leaving 16 bases between the germline ends. The CDR3 covers 15 residues. CDR1 and CDR2 from the germline V gene are LNHDA and SQIVND (reference sequence). Here the CDR3 reads CASSIYQGREYEQYF. The CDR3 nucleotides read TGTGCCAGTAGTATTTATCAGGGGCGTGAGTACGAGCAGTACTTC.

This chain uses TRBV4-1 with TRBJ2-1, with D perhaps matching TRBD1 (6 bases). This CDR3 has 16 amino acids. Deletions cut 1 base from V and 2 bases from J, with 12 bases between. Germline V CDR1 and CDR2: MGHRA, YSYEKL. CDR3 in DNA: TGCGCCAGCAGCCAAGCTCCGCGACAGGCCTACAATGAGCAGTTCTTC. It yields the protein CASSQAPRQAYNEQFF.

V usage is TRBV6-5 and J usage is TRBJ2-2; D is perhaps TRBD1 (6 bases). The CDR3 is 16 residues long. Deletions cut 4 bases from V and 6 bases from J, with 18 bases between. Germline lookup yields CDR1 MNHEY and CDR2 SVGAGI. This chain's CDR3 is CASSSTGAGVAGELFF. The DNA for the CDR3 is TGTGCCAGCAGTTCGACCGGGGCAGGGGTGGCCGGGGAGCTGTTTTTT.

The V and J genes are TRBV7-2 and TRBJ2-2, with TRBD2 as a possible D gene (6 bases). The CDR3 totals 16 residues. Germline V gives CDR1 SGHTA, CDR2 FQGNSA. Trimming left V 2 bases short and J 0 bases short, with 10 bases between. The CDR3 here is CASSLSSGANTGELFF. DNA of the CDR3: TGTGCCAGCAGCTTAAGTAGCGGCGCGAACACCGGGGAGCTGTTTTTT.

The CDR3 DNA reads TGCAGCGTAAGGACAGGGTACAATGAGCAGTTCTTC. It translates to CSVRTGYNEQFF. The chain recombines TRBV29-1 with TRBJ2-1; 8 bases agree with TRBD1. CDR1 and CDR2 from the germline V gene are SQVTM and ANQGSEA. V lost 6 bases and J lost 4; bases outside the gene matches: 2. This CDR3 comprises 12 residues.

The chain carries TRBV27 and TRBJ2-5; 12 positions match TRBD1. CDR1 is MNHEY, CDR2 SMNVEV, per germline (reference sequence). The CDR3 totals 19 residues. Trimming at V came to 6 bases and at J to 7 bases, leaving 21 bases not matched to a gene. The CDR3 is CASRLSSGTGGIRGGTQYF. CDR3 DNA: TGTGCCAGCAGGCTATCCTCCGGGACAGGGGGCATCAGGGGCGGGACCCAGTACTTC.

This clone has just one count. The chain couples TRBV29-1 to TRBJ2-1, with D possibly matching TRBD2 (6 bases). This CDR3 region has 16 residues. The V end was cut by 3 bases, the J end by 1 base, with 16 bases between. Per the germline V gene, CDR1 is SQVTM and CDR2 is ANQGSEA. CDR3 region: CSVDGAPGVSYNEQFF. CDR3 nucleotides: TGCAGCGTTGATGGAGCCCCGGGGGTGTCCTACAATGAGCAGTTCTTC.

J is TRBJ2-2 and V is TRBV6-1; the match to TRBD2 covers 9 bases. V shed 3 bases, J shed 2 bases, and the junction held 7 bases outside the gene matches. The CDR3 sequence is 17 residues long. Germline V gene data show CDR1 as MNHNS and CDR2 as SASEGT. CDR3 in amino acids: CASSDLAGPSNTGELFF. For the CDR3, the DNA is TGTGCCAGCAGTGACCTAGCGGGACCCTCCAACACCGGGGAGCTGTTTTTT.

The V gene is TRBV27, the J gene TRBJ2-1; 11 bases align to TRBD2. The CDR3 sequence is 15 residues long. Germline CDR1 is MNHEY and CDR2 is SMNVEV (reference sequence). J was trimmed by 7 bases and V by 6 bases; bases with no gene match: 8. Here the CDR3 reads CASSPLAGGRNEQFF. In nucleotides, the CDR3 is TGTGCCAGCAGCCCCCTAGCGGGGGGCCGGAATGAGCAGTTCTTC.

J is TRBJ2-2 and V is TRBV4-3; D call uncertain. The CDR3 is 15 residues long. Germline V CDR1 and CDR2: LGHNA, YSLEER. Trimming took off 1 base at V and 5 bases at J, with 11 bases between the two ends. CDR3 loop: CASSQGLSKTGELFF. The CDR3 coding sequence is TGCGCCAGCAGCCAAGGATTAAGCAAGACCGGGGAGCTGTTTTTT.

The chain has TRBV19 and TRBJ2-1; possibly TRBD2 for D (6 bases). V was pared by 6 bases and J by 6 bases, with 12 bases between. The CDR3 has 13 amino acids. Germline V lookup: CDR1 LNHDA, CDR2 SQIVND (reference sequence). CDR3 DNA sequence: TGTGCCAGTAGCGGGAGATTCGGCAATGAGCAGTTCTTC. Its protein is CASSGRFGNEQFF.

The chain couples TRBV11-3 to TRBJ2-7; TRBD1 matches 8 bases. Unmatched junction bases numbered 10, after V lost 6 bases and J lost 6 bases. The CDR3 consists of 14 residues. Germline CDR1 SGHNT, CDR2 YENEEA. The CDR3 bases are TGTGCCAGCAGGACGGGACAGGAGGGGCTCGAGCAGTACTTC. It yields the protein CASRTGQEGLEQYF.

Remarks on this clone: Since the CDR3 does not end with the conserved phenylalanine or tryptophan, this likely comes from a read error. The DNA is omitted, as the CDR3 cannot be located on it reliably, and the CDR3 follows TCRdb's listing. V and J are TRBV5-4 and TRBJ1-2; TRBD1, the table's D call, lacks a check against the DNA. The V gene's germline CDR1 is SGHNT and CDR2 YYREEE (reference sequence). The CDR3 comprises 9 residues, both ends counted. This chain's CDR3 is CASKRGTPQ.

This chain connects TRBV12-5 to TRBJ2-2; TRBD1 aligns across 9 bases. Germline assignment: CDR1 LGHNT and CDR2 FRNRAP. CDR3 length: 16 amino acids. With V trimmed by 1 base and J by 1 base, 1 base remained unmatched. CDR3 bases: TGTGCTAGTGGTTTGGGACAGGGGGGGAACACCGGGGAGCTGTTTTTT. Amino acid sequence: CASGLGQGGNTGELFF.

V is TRBV7-8 and J is TRBJ2-1, with 7 nucleotides matching TRBD1. CDR3 length equals 18 residues. Germline assignment: CDR1 SGHVS and CDR2 FQNEAQ. Trimming removed 5 bases from V and 9 bases from J; junction bases left unmatched: 22. CDR3 in amino acids: CASSPLIDRDRTNGEQFF. The DNA of the CDR3 is TGTGCCAGCAGCCCTCTTATCGACAGGGATCGGACCAACGGTGAGCAGTTCTTC.

CDR3 region: CSVGRQGATYEQYF. The CDR3 nucleotides read TGCAGCGTTGGGAGGCAGGGGGCGACCTACGAGCAGTACTTC. The J gene is TRBJ2-7, the V gene TRBV29-1, with 8 positions matching TRBD1. Germline CDR1 is SQVTM and CDR2 is ANQGSEA. The CDR3 totals 14 residues. The trim removed 4 bases at V and 2 bases at J, leaving 7 bases unmatched.

The rearrangement uses TRBV5-1 and TRBJ1-2, with D perhaps TRBD1 (5 bases). Germline lookup yields CDR1 SGHRS and CDR2 YFSETQ. Trimming shortened V by 0 bases and J by 3 bases, and 9 bases separated the two germline ends. The CDR3 is made up of 14 amino acids. The CDR3 nucleotides are TGCGCCAGCAGCTTGGATGGCAGGGACTATGGCTACACCTTC. Its protein product is CASSLDGRDYGYTF.

V and J are TRBV30 and TRBJ2-1; possibly TRBD2 for D (5 bases). The CDR3 length is 16 residues. Trimming cost V 3 bases and J 0 bases, with 15 bases left between them. Germline CDR1 GTSNPN, CDR2 SVGIG (reference sequence). CDR3: CAWSRVGSRSYNEQFF. The CDR3 DNA reads as TGTGCCTGGAGCCGAGTAGGGAGCCGCTCCTACAATGAGCAGTTCTTC.

In this sample, this clone turned up a few times. The chain uses TRBV11-2 and TRBJ2-7; D uncertain. CDR3 length equals 13 residues. Trimming removed 3 bases at V and 4 bases at J, with 10 bases between. Germline CDR1 SGHAT, CDR2 FQNNGV. CDR3 DNA: TGTGCCAGCAGCTTCCACTCTTCTTACGAGCAGTACTTC. This codes for CASSFHSSYEQYF. Full variable domain (missing parts from reference TRBV11-2 and TRBJ2-7): EAGVAQSPRYKIIEKRQSVAFWCNPISGHATLYWYQQILGQGPKLLIQFQNNGVVDDSQLPKDRFSAERLKGVDSTLKIQPAKLEDSAVYLCASSFHSSYEQYFGPGTRLTVT.

The chain couples TRBV30 to TRBJ1-5; D not certain. CDR1 and CDR2 from the germline V gene are GTSNPN and SVGIG (reference sequence). The V end lost 1 base, the J end lost 5 bases, and 9 bases lay between the germline ends. The length of the CDR3 is 13 residues. This CDR3 is CAWSDQSDQPQHF. The CDR3 nucleotides read TGTGCCTGGAGTGACCAGAGCGATCAGCCCCAGCATTTT.

This chain uses TRBV4-1 with TRBJ2-1; 11 bases line up with TRBD2. This CDR3 has 17 residues. J lost 8 bases, V lost 1 base, and 10 bases had no gene match. Germline values: CDR1 MGHRA, CDR2 YSYEKL. The CDR3 sequence is CASSQGLAGGGNYEQFF. The CDR3 bases are TGCGCCAGCAGCCAAGGGCTAGCGGGAGGTGGTAATTATGAGCAGTTCTTC.

CDR3 sequence reads: CSAREGDAFF. CDR3 DNA: TGCAGTGCTAGAGAAGGGGATGCTTTCTTT. The genes are TRBV20-1 and TRBJ1-1; D is possibly TRBD1 (5 bases). The CDR3 runs 10 residues. Trimming removed 0 bases at V and 11 bases at J, with 7 bases between. Germline V gene lookup returns CDR1 DFQATT and CDR2 SNEGSKA (reference sequence).